These 32 T cell receptor beta chains were all obtained from the same sample, sequenced in a study of shared clonotypes between healthy human individuals. Using immunoSEQ multiplex PCR, the repertoire was profiled, and TCRdb retains in-frame clones only, with some absent. The data show 2 million to 2.5 million clones, approximately 94% seen once. The sequencing input was naive CD4+ T cells sorted from blood. The subset was: CD45RA+ positively selected. Receptor source: a man aged 18 to 30 in good health.

The gene calls are TRBV5-6 and TRBJ2-5; the D gene could be TRBD1 or TRBD2 (5 bases each). The CDR3 consists of 15 residues. V lost 4 bases and J 3 bases, leaving 16 bases between the germline ends. Germline V gene lookup returns CDR1 SGHDT and CDR2 YYEEEE. The CDR3, as DNA: TGTGCCAGCAGCCCTATGGGACGGAAAAAAGAGACCCAGTACTTC. This translates into CASSPMGRKKETQYF.

This clone was observed a single time. The gene calls are TRBV6-5 and TRBJ1-4; D remains unclear. The CDR3 extends over 16 amino acids. V was trimmed by 0 bases and J by 7 bases, leaving 15 bases between them. The germline V gene has CDR1 MNHEY and CDR2 SVGAGI. The CDR3 nucleotides are TGTGCCAGCAGTTACTCGGGAGGCCTGGGAGGTGAAAAACTGTTTTTT. It translates to CASSYSGGLGGEKLFF.

J is TRBJ2-7 and V is TRBV10-2, with 12 nucleotides matching TRBD2. Looked up from germline, CDR1 is WSHSY and CDR2 is SAAADI. V lost 6 bases, J lost 6 bases, and 6 bases stayed unmatched. The CDR3 runs to 14 residues. This chain's CDR3 is CASSPPGLAGEQYF. The CDR3 DNA follows: TGCGCCAGCAGCCCCCCGGGACTAGCGGGCGAGCAGTACTTC.

The rearrangement links TRBV6-5 to TRBJ2-5, with unresolved D. Germline V CDR1 and CDR2: MNHEY, SVGAGI. V was cut by 9 bases and J by 5 bases, with 13 bases left in between. This CDR3 has 12 residues. The CDR3 sequence: CASMSVGETQYF. CDR3 bases: TGTGCCAGTATGAGCGTGGGGGAGACCCAGTACTTC.

The chain has TRBV7-9 and TRBJ2-5; D is perhaps TRBD1 or TRBD2 (5 bases each). The CDR3 extends over 13 amino acids. Trimming took 5 bases from V and 2 from J, leaving 9 bases between them. Germline V gene lookup returns CDR1 SEHNR and CDR2 FQNEAQ (reference sequence). The CDR3 protein is CASSAWGQETQYF. The CDR3 DNA follows: TGTGCCAGCAGCGCGTGGGGGCAAGAGACCCAGTACTTC.

About this clone: Other DNA variants within this sample encode the same CDR3. V and J are TRBV18 and TRBJ1-1; tentatively, D is TRBD1 (6 bases). The CDR3 consists of 13 residues. Trimming left V 0 bases short and J 6 bases short, with 8 bases between. Germline V CDR1 and CDR2: KGHSH, LQKENI. In nucleotides, the CDR3 is TGTGCCAGCTCACCACCAGGGGGGTCTGAAGCTTTCTTT. Its translation is CASSPPGGSEAFF.

The genes are TRBV2 and TRBJ2-1, with 7 bases that match TRBD2. Germline lookup yields CDR1 SNHLY and CDR2 FYNNEI. Trimming removed 2 bases from V and 3 bases from J; junction bases left unmatched: 1. The CDR3 is 14 amino acids. The CDR3 here is CASSERDYYNEQFF. The CDR3, as DNA: TGTGCCAGCAGTGAAAGGGACTACTACAATGAGCAGTTCTTC.

In this sample, this clone turned up once. The chain combines TRBV6-1 with TRBJ2-7, with TRBD1 matching over 8 bases. This CDR3 region has 13 residues. The ends lost 4 bases at V and 3 bases at J; junction bases unmatched: 2. The V gene's germline CDR1 is MNHNS and CDR2 SASEGT. The DNA for the CDR3 is TGTGCCAGCAGTGGGGGACAGGTCTACGAGCAGTACTTC. Protein product: CASSGGQVYEQYF.

This clone was observed a handful of times. The chain combines TRBV4-1 with TRBJ1-3; D not certain. This CDR3 contains 16 residues. Germline CDR1 is MGHRA and CDR2 is YSYEKL. The V and J ends lost 1 base and 0 bases respectively, with 10 bases between them. This CDR3 is CASSQVRPLSGNTIYF. The CDR3 DNA reads TGCGCCAGCAGCCAAGTCAGGCCCCTCTCTGGAAACACCATATATTTT.

The genes are TRBV6-4 and TRBJ1-5; a weak D match, TRBD1 (5 bases). Germline V lookup: CDR1 MRHNA, CDR2 SNTAGT. The V end lost 5 bases, the J end lost 5 bases, and 10 bases lay between the germline ends. The CDR3 extends over 13 amino acids. For the CDR3, the DNA is TGTGCCAGCAGTCCAGGGCCACATCAGCCCCAGCATTTT. As protein: CASSPGPHQPQHF.

This clone was seen more than once but under ten times. The J gene is TRBJ2-7, the V gene TRBV30; 10 nucleotides align to TRBD1. Germline V gives CDR1 GTSNPN, CDR2 SVGIG (reference sequence). J lost 4 bases, V lost 3 bases, and 9 bases had no gene match. The CDR3 totals 15 residues. CDR3 protein: CAWSKAGTGAYEQYF. The CDR3 DNA reads as TGTGCCTGGAGCAAAGCCGGGACAGGGGCGTACGAGCAGTACTTC. Supplemented by reference TRBV30 and TRBJ2-7, the full variable domain reads SQTIHQWPATLVQPVGSPLSLECTVEGTSNPNLYWYRQAAGRGLQLLFYSVGIGQISSEVPQNLSASRPQDRQFILSSKKLLLSDSGFYLCAWSKAGTGAYEQYFGPGTRLTVT.

This clone was picked up one time. The genes are TRBV20-1 and TRBJ2-5; no definite D call. Trimming pared 4 bases from V and 3 bases from J, leaving 6 bases between. This CDR3 is built from 11 residues. Germline lookup yields CDR1 DFQATT and CDR2 SNEGSKA (reference sequence). The CDR3 here is CSATNEETQYF. CDR3 bases: TGCAGTGCTACTAACGAAGAGACCCAGTACTTC.

The chain couples TRBV7-9 to TRBJ2-1; 12 bases fit TRBD2. V lost 1 base, J lost 5 bases, and 9 bases stayed unmatched. Germline V gene lookup returns CDR1 SEHNR and CDR2 FQNEAQ (reference sequence). This CDR3 is built from 18 residues. The CDR3 DNA reads as TGTGCCAGCAGCTTAGGGGTGCCCCGACTAGCGGGGGACAATGAGCAGTTCTTC. Encoded protein: CASSLGVPRLAGDNEQFF.

The rearrangement uses TRBV25-1 and TRBJ2-5; 8 bases are a match to TRBD2. Germline V CDR1 and CDR2: MGHDK, SYGVNS. With 8 bases clipped from V and 5 bases from J, the junction kept 10 bases outside the gene matches. There are 14 residues in the CDR3. The CDR3 reads CASSSPGGAETQYF. CDR3 DNA sequence: TGTGCCAGCTCCTCCCCCGGGGGGGCGGAGACCCAGTACTTC.

This chain connects TRBV21-1 to TRBJ2-5; the table's D gene call, TRBD2, was not cross checked with the DNA. TRBV21-1 represents a pseudogene. The CDR3 is made up of 15 amino acids. CDR3 in amino acids: CASSKLRGYQETQYF. The CDR3 nucleotides read TGTGCCAGCAGCAAACTTCGGGGATACCAAGAGACCCAGTACTTC.

The chain recombines TRBV27 with TRBJ1-6, with D hard to call. The CDR3 covers 16 residues. V was cut by 5 bases and J by 0 bases, with 11 bases left in between. Germline V gene lookup returns CDR1 MNHEY and CDR2 SMNVEV (reference sequence). The CDR3 protein is CASSPDRISYNSPLHF. In nucleotides, the CDR3 is TGTGCCAGCAGTCCCGACCGTATCTCCTATAATTCACCCCTCCACTTT.

V usage is TRBV5-1 and J usage is TRBJ2-3; possible D gene TRBD1, 6 bases. Per the germline V gene, CDR1 is SGHRS and CDR2 is YFSETQ. V was shortened by 3 bases and J by 9 bases, with 17 bases between the two germline ends. The CDR3 totals 14 residues. Here the CDR3 reads CASSSDETGGTQYF. CDR3 in DNA: TGCGCCAGCAGCTCCGATGAGACAGGTGGAACGCAGTATTTT.

As for this clone: The same CDR3 is also encoded by other DNA sequences in this sample. The rearrangement links TRBV20-1 to TRBJ1-1; unclear D gene. Looked up from germline, CDR1 is DFQATT and CDR2 is SNEGSKA (reference sequence). The CDR3 has 11 residues. The V and J ends lost 5 bases and 1 base respectively, with 5 bases between them. The CDR3 loop is CSARRNTEAFF. As DNA, the CDR3 is TGCAGTGCTCGCCGGAACACTGAAGCTTTCTTT.

In the case of this clone: This sample includes further DNA sequences coding for the same CDR3. This CDR3 is CASSPGQGPDTQYF. DNA for the CDR3: TGTGCCAGCTCACCCGGACAGGGCCCAGATACGCAGTATTTT. The chain couples TRBV18 to TRBJ2-3; 8 bases are shared with TRBD1. CDR1 and CDR2 (germline): KGHSH, LQKENI. This CDR3 is 14 amino acids long. V dropped 3 bases and J dropped 4; count of bases not matched to a gene: 3.

The chain joins TRBV4-1 to TRBJ1-2; 7 nucleotides match TRBD1. V shed 5 bases and J 0 bases; nucleotides not matched to a gene: 6. This CDR3 region has 15 residues. Germline CDR1 is MGHRA and CDR2 is YSYEKL. The CDR3 region is CASSAQGTANYGYTF. CDR3 coding DNA: TGCGCCAGCAGCGCACAGGGGACAGCTAACTATGGCTACACCTTC.

The rearrangement joins TRBV6-1 to TRBJ1-6; a weak D match, TRBD1 (6 bases). The CDR3 is 15 residues long. V was trimmed by 1 base and J by 10 bases, leaving 14 bases between them. The germline V gene has CDR1 MNHNS and CDR2 SASEGT. CDR3 in DNA: TGTGCCAGCAGTGAAGAAGGACAGTCCAACTCACCCCTCCACTTT. Its protein product is CASSEEGQSNSPLHF.

The chain joins TRBV27 to TRBJ2-5; 7 bases map to TRBD2. Germline lookup yields CDR1 MNHEY and CDR2 SMNVEV (reference sequence). Losses at the gene ends were 3 bases for V and 2 bases for J; bases not matched to a gene: 6. This CDR3 is 15 amino acids long. CDR3 in DNA: TGTGCCAGCAGTTTCTCAAAGCGGGGTCAAGAGACCCAGTACTTC. This sequence encodes CASSFSKRGQETQYF.

CDR3 region: CASSIHPGQGRDYGYTF. Written as DNA, the CDR3 is TGTGCCAGCAGCATCCATCCGGGACAGGGTAGAGACTATGGCTACACCTTC. The chain couples TRBV9 to TRBJ1-2; 9 bases agree with TRBD1. J lost 3 bases, V lost 4 bases, and 13 bases had no gene match. The CDR3 consists of 17 residues. Germline CDR1 and CDR2: SGDLS and YYNGEE.

The count of this clone is one. The same CDR3 can be traced to other DNA sequences in this sample. The chain carries TRBV30 and TRBJ1-2; D unclear. CDR1 GTSNPN and CDR2 SVGIG come from the germline V gene (reference sequence). The CDR3 sequence is 13 residues long. V dropped 0 bases and J dropped 0 bases, with 5 bases sitting between them. The CDR3 DNA sequence: TGTGCCTGGAGTGTCGAGCCTAACTATGGCTACACCTTC. It translates to CAWSVEPNYGYTF.

This clone was seen once. CDR3 nucleotides: TGTGCCAGCAGTGAATCCCCGGTGGGCAGGGATGGCTACACCTTC. Translated, it gives CASSESPVGRDGYTF. The chain employs TRBV2 and TRBJ1-2; D might be TRBD1 (5 bases). Germline CDR1 SNHLY, CDR2 FYNNEI. The CDR3 sequence is 15 residues long. V lost 2 bases, J lost 6 bases, and 16 bases lay in between.

The V and J genes are TRBV5-8 and TRBJ2-7, with TRBD1 identical over 12 bases. Germline V gives CDR1 SGHTS, CDR2 YDEGEE. This CDR3 region has 14 residues. After removal of 4 bases from V and 6 bases from J, the junction contained 5 bases not matched to a gene. The CDR3 DNA follows: TGTGCCAGCAGCCGCCGGGACAGGGGGCTCGAGCAGTACTTC. Translation gives CASSRRDRGLEQYF.

The V call is TRBV18, the J call TRBJ1-4; D is uncertain. The CDR3 runs to 14 residues. Trimming stripped 1 base from V and 2 bases from J, with 5 bases between. Germline V lookup: CDR1 KGHSH, CDR2 LQKENI. This CDR3 reads CASSPRDTNEKLFF. Written as DNA, the CDR3 is TGTGCCAGCTCACCACGGGATACTAATGAAAAACTGTTTTTT.

The chain combines TRBV7-2 with TRBJ2-3, with D maybe TRBD1 (6 bases). The V gene lost 5 bases and the J gene lost 4 bases, with 13 bases spanning the gap. This CDR3 comprises 14 residues. Germline CDR1 and CDR2: SGHTA and FQGNSA. The CDR3 spells CASSVYRVADTQYF. The CDR3 nucleotides are TGTGCCAGCAGCGTGTACAGGGTCGCAGATACGCAGTATTTT.

The chain employs TRBV18 and TRBJ2-7; 8 bases are shared with TRBD2. Germline V gives CDR1 KGHSH, CDR2 LQKENI. J lost 3 bases, V lost 6 bases, and 13 bases had no gene match. CDR3 size: 16 residues. CDR3 sequence (DNA): TGTGCCAGCTCCCCAGCTCGGGGGGGGCCGCGCTACGAGCAGTACTTC. This sequence encodes CASSPARGGPRYEQYF.

This chain connects TRBV27 to TRBJ1-1; 10 nucleotides line up with TRBD1. Germline V gene lookup returns CDR1 MNHEY and CDR2 SMNVEV (reference sequence). CDR3 size: 14 residues. With V trimmed by 6 bases and J by 5 bases, 6 bases remained unmatched. The CDR3 sequence: CASRIGTGVTEAFF. CDR3 nucleotide sequence: TGTGCCAGCAGGATCGGGACAGGGGTTACTGAAGCTTTCTTT.

Turning to this clone: Other DNA sequences within the sample encode an identical CDR3. The chain employs TRBV2 and TRBJ2-5; the D gene is possibly TRBD1 (6 bases). Trimming took 7 bases from V and 5 from J, leaving 11 bases between them. Germline CDR1 SNHLY, CDR2 FYNNEI. The CDR3 contains 12 residues. As DNA, the CDR3 is TGTGCCAGCAAGGGGGACGGCGAGACCCAGTACTTC. Protein product: CASKGDGETQYF. The complete variable domain, with remaining parts taken from reference TRBV2 and TRBJ2-5, reads EPEVTQTPSHQVTQMGQEVILRCVPISNHLYFYWYRQILGQKVEFLVSFYNNEISEKSEIFDDQFSVERPDGSNFTLKIRSTKLEDSAMYFCASKGDGETQYFGPGTRLLVL.

This clone was found once. In nucleotides, the CDR3 is TGTGCCAGCAGTGAAGCAGGTACGGGGGGGCCTTCAGATACGCAGTATTTT. Its translation is CASSEAGTGGPSDTQYF. V and J are TRBV6-1 and TRBJ2-3, with 8 bases lining up with TRBD2. The V gene's germline CDR1 is MNHNS and CDR2 SASEGT. The CDR3 spans 17 residues. V dropped 0 bases and J dropped 4; count of bases not matched to a gene: 9.